This entry is about one TCR beta chain. Its antigen specificity is not known. There are no base qualities to consult, and no much larger clone falls within one base. The sample is drawn from a study of cytomegalovirus exposure and HLA in healthy donors (dated by TCRdb to 2017 to 2019). Regarding the complete study: An earlier analysis of approximately 590 of the donors reported approximately 270 Gb of sequence data and roughly 100 million unique TCR beta sequences from around 200 million T cells. Approximately 330 gigabases of sequencing data and approximately 91 million unique TCR sequences made up an early release that covered fewer than 650 HLA-typed donors. Of the 300 to 500 genotyped donors, more than 75% were placed in the genetic ancestry cluster associated with self-reported Caucasian donors. The study aimed to test whether cataloging public T cell receptors could reveal signatures of past pathogen exposure. The study profiled the T cell repertoires of some 610 subjects by immunosequencing and related them to cytomegalovirus serostatus. In addition to the first cohort of hundreds of subjects, a separate validation cohort of approximately 110 different subjects was used. To predict cytomegalovirus infection status, the study combined high-throughput TCR immunosequencing, statistical association of individual TCRs with disease status, and machine learning. A later analysis re-analyzed previously published TCR beta repertoires from 600 to 850 donors and added high-resolution HLA genotyping to study TCR occurrence patterns. Rather than drawing on any new phenotypic data, the later analysis identified candidate immune exposures from TCR beta sequences and the way those sequences occurred across donors. In an earlier analysis of several hundred of the donors, high-throughput TCR beta sequencing was used to judge whether each TCR beta V gene segment behaved as functional or pseudogenic. Alongside the repertoire data, information on donor age, sex, ethnicity and CMV serostatus was compiled. Genome-wide SNP genotypes for about 65% of the roughly 670 donors were used in a later genetic analysis, which treated that subset as a discovery cohort. Every discovery cohort repertoire had been produced on one sequencing platform. Both class I and class II loci were covered by HLA typing, at four-digit resolution. The number of donors typed differed by locus, with roughly 620-630 for A, B, C, DRB1 and DQB1, 522 for DQA1, 600 to 610 for DPA1, and 450 to 480 for DPB1. Roughly 5 DR-DQ haplotypes were handled as single units for association and clustering, since linkage in the cohort was strong. On average, 235,054 unique TCR beta nucleotide sequences were sequenced per donor among 398 genotyped donors of the cohort, with 15% to 20% of those sequences being non-productive. Broader findings and caveats from the paper: In both the original and validation cohorts, the classifier was reported to diagnose cytomegalovirus status with high specificity and sensitivity. A cluster of highly shared sequence variants was judged likely to represent a technical artifact of the sequencing pipeline. HLA typing was unavailable for some donors at each locus, so association tests used only the typed subset. In vitro tests confirmed that a few of the cytomegalovirus-associated TCR beta chains recognize cytomegalovirus antigens. The study gave a list of some 150 TCR beta chains associated with cytomegalovirus. In a later analysis, about 16,000 TCR beta sequences were associated with specific HLA alleles at a false discovery rate of 0.05. Most TCR sequences were observed very rarely across donors, whereas some public TCRs were present in many individuals. Linkage disequilibrium might explain the correlated functional status among segregating V segments, but an unknown experimental factor could not be ruled out. Most CMV-associated TCR beta chains appeared to be HLA-restricted in a later analysis, and the HLA associations seemed to be driven largely by CMV exposure. It was suggested by the authors that the approach could potentially be generalized to other disease states and immunological phenotypes. In an earlier analysis of some 640 of the donors, most TCR beta V segments were observed in productive rearrangements about 87% or about 30% of the time, broadly matching IMGT annotations. Assigning TCR associations to individual alleles was difficult when HLA alleles, especially DR and DQ, strongly co-occurred. According to a later analysis, parvovirus B19, influenza, CMV and Epstein-Barr virus appeared linked to several top co-occurrence clusters. Compared with equally common non-associated chains, HLA-associated TCR beta chains in a later analysis were more clonally expanded and had lower generation probabilities. CMV serostatus was the only immune exposure information available for the cohort. The 87-base-pair reads could not distinguish some IMGT-functional V segments, including TRBV6-2 and TRBV6-3, so those segments were excluded. A further reported finding was that TCR beta sequences accurately predicted the HLA-A and HLA-B alleles for most subjects in the first cohort. V-gene and J-gene trimming of TCR beta chains was associated with a missense DCLRE1C variant in a later genetic analysis, and the association was replicated in an independent cohort. The earlier analysis of about 600 of the donors excluded approximately 17 rarely observed V segments, including chromosome 9 orphons, because counts were too low. According to a later analysis, TCR association rates differed among HLA loci, with DRB1 alleles showing the most associated TCRs and HLA-C alleles showing the fewest. The presence/absence analyses assumed that sequencing depth was roughly uniform across donors, and that assumption may not be true. Compared with the 666-donor mean, donors in an Asian-associated ancestry cluster had fewer N-insertions in productive TCRs, according to a later genetic analysis. The cohort was sequenced for TCR beta chains only, and without alpha or paired-chain data the features that could be detected were limited.

Reading from cysteine to phenylalanine, the CDR3 counts 12 amino acids. Just CDR3 DNA is preserved here, 36 bases in frame from base 1. The CDR1 and CDR2 encoded by the germline V gene (reference sequence) are GTSNPN and SVGIG. V is trimmed back by 5 bases and J by 10 bases, and the junction contains 8 bases that no gene match accounts for. The cohort comprised several hundred healthy bone marrow donors. At the time of sampling, all cohort members were nominally healthy, though unrecorded immune exposures were likely present. The donor was CMV seronegative and was included in the group of several hundred seronegative cohort members. A peripheral blood sample was provided by each donor, and peripheral blood mononuclear cells were used for TCR beta sequencing. The Qiagen DNeasy Blood Extraction Kit was used to extract genomic DNA from the blood cell samples. Libraries were constructed by the immunoSEQ multiplex PCR assay. For the multiplex PCR, a mixture combining 60 forward primers for TCR Vbeta segments and 13 reverse primers for TCR Jbeta segments was used. A multiplex PCR assay on genomic DNA amplified the CDR3 region of rearranged TCR beta genes. The Illumina HiSeq System was used to sequence the amplified TCR beta libraries as 87-base-pair reads. In the authors' own workflow: A later analysis counted 75 million to 100 million unique TCR beta chains across the 600 to 850 repertoires, and 10 million to 12 million of these chains were shared by at least two donors. To remove PCR and sequencing errors, raw reads were error-corrected and collapsed into unique sequences using a nearest-neighbor algorithm that merged closely related sequences. V, D and J gene segments were assigned by aligning CDR3 sequences to IMGT reference sequences. Each retained sequence needed at least a six-nucleotide match to both a V gene segment and a J gene segment. A rearrangement was called productive if the CDR3 had no stop codons and remained in frame with V and J, and every other rearrangement was called non-productive. CDR3 was defined according to IMGT convention as the region running from the second conserved V-encoded cysteine to the conserved J-encoded phenylalanine. The earlier analysis of around 640 of the donors excluded sequences that lacked an unambiguous match to a single V gene segment. An earlier analysis of over 450 of the donors classified V segments as functional when productive rearrangements were above 56.7% and as segregating when the standard deviation between donors was above 5%. A statistical classification framework was built for diagnosing cytomegalovirus status from the catalog of TCR beta chain sequences. In a later analysis, TCR nucleotide sequences were compared against IMGT/GENE-DB human TR gene sequences so that V and J genes could be assigned. In a later analysis, CDR3 sequences and most-parsimonious VDJ recombination scenarios were assigned using the TCRdist pipeline. A later analysis defined each TCR beta chain by its CDR3 amino acid sequence plus V-gene family, and excluded reads lacking a unique V-gene family. As a way to deal with suspected cross-contamination and a sequencing artifact, a later analysis dropped more than 500 nucleotide sequences that were highly shared and had low generation probability. For each public chain, a later analysis derived a clonal expansion index from normalized ranks of inferred template counts within each repertoire. In a later analysis, generation probabilities were computed with a VDJ recombination model fitted to out-of-frame rearrangements, and the resulting probabilities were checked against IGoR. A later analysis scored TCR-TCR, TCR-HLA and TCR-CMV co-occurrence with hypergeometric tests, applying a repertoire-size bias correction to TCR pairs. A later analysis estimated false discovery rates by permuting HLA or CMV assignments 20 times. In a later analysis, co-occurring TCRs were grouped with DBSCAN, and TCRdist sequence similarity was added when clustering was performed within HLA-allele-positive subsets. Repertoires with fewer than 30,000 or more than 120,000 public chains were left out of co-occurrence clustering, as were about 5 repertoires with anomalous nucleotide sharing. TCRdb took this table from immuneACCESS and kept in-frame rearrangements with V and J called. Such tables lack part of the clones; where checked against another copy, unresolved V genes explain under half of the gap, and the rest is unexplained. V and J calls and clone size are copied from that table; D and trimming were computed from the DNA. This sample lists about 140,000 clones; around 86% were detected once. Jointly, the top ten make up 2.5% to 3.5% of the sample.

This sequence originates from a woman in her twenties or thirties in good health and CMV-seronegative. This sequence uses TRBV30 and TRBJ2-3; 8 middle bases align to TRBD2. The sequenced sample was PBMCs. The bases read TGTGCCTGGTCTGCCGGGGGGGCGCCGCAGTATTTT. Its amino acids are CAWSAGGAPQYF.